What follows is one T cell receptor (beta chain) and its context. Its antigen is undetermined. This record belongs to a study of blood T cells in healthy people across ages. Findings and limits, study-wide: Older individuals had lower TCR beta diversity per million T cells (the decline was roughly linear). More naive CD4+ cells and higher diversity were found in long-lived than in aged donors.

A second PCR of 7 to 11 cycles used a sample-barcoded 5' primer and a J-beta primer mix. Every molecule of cDNA carried a tag from a template-switch adaptor with 12 random nucleotides. In TCRdb, the 5' RACE reads were re-called with MiXCR into one record per CDR3 protein. This table has roughly 900,000 distinct CDR3 sequences, around 46% appearing once. Whenever a sample was processed, at least 7 million PBMCs were isolated. The germline gives CDR1 MNHNY, CDR2 SVGAGI (reference sequence). The CDR3 runs to 13 residues. Trimming removed 5 bases at V and 5 bases at J, with 10 bases between. This rearrangement joins TRBV6-6 to TRBJ2-1; possibly TRBD2 for D (5 bases). The source is a man aged 25 to 40 in good health. The sequencing sample was made of blood. The CDR3 region has the DNA TGTGCCAGCAGTCGCACTAGTAACAATGAGCAGTTCTTC. This codes for CASSRTSNNEQFF.